This TCR beta chain was found in a study of PD-1 blockade in mismatch repair-deficient tumors. About the study: Patients had about a dozen mismatch repair-deficient cancer types and were previously treated and progressing.

The CDR3 consists of 15 residues. Assay: immunoSEQ multiplex PCR; the TCRdb copy retains only in-frame clones and omits some. The sample contains some 120,000 clones, almost 90% of which appear only once. The J gene is TRBJ1-1, the V gene TRBV21-1. TRBV21-1 is tagged as a pseudogene. This clonotype was sampled from an adult with mismatch repair-deficient cancer. The input for sequencing was peripheral blood, taken just over 70 weeks after starting pembrolizumab. The CDR3 sequence: CASSKENGMNTEAFF. CDR3 DNA sequence: TGTGCCAGCAGCAAAGAGAACGGTATGAACACTGAAGCTTTCTTT.